Listed below are T cell receptor beta chains from one sample, sequenced in a study of blood T cells in healthy people across ages. Via MiXCR, TCRdb re-called the 5' RACE reads, giving one row per CDR3 protein. The repertoire holds approximately 810,000 distinct CDR3 sequences, with more than 25% as singletons. Sequenced material: blood. Receptors were obtained from a woman of 80 years or more in good health. Each CDR3 is given with its conserved first and last residue. A D gene is named only where the DNA matches it firmly. Only some rows state a clone size, as once, few, many or a class for expanded clones.

d_call	j_call	v_call	clone_size	cdr3_nt	cdr3_aa
TRBD2	TRBJ2-1	TRBV4-1	NA	TGCGCCAGCAGCAGGGAAGAGCGGGGGGGCTCTTATGGGCAGTTCTTC	CASSREERGGSYGQFF
TRBD2	TRBJ2-3	TRBV5-1	NA	TGCGCCAGCAACCTAAGCGGGGAGAGCACAGATACGCAGTATTTT	CASNLSGESTDTQYF
NA	TRBJ1-4	TRBV20-1	NA	TGCAGTGCTAGGGGGACCGCCCTGTTGGGAACTAATGAAAAACTGTTTTTT	CSARGTALLGTNEKLFF
NA	TRBJ1-5	TRBV7-2	many	TGTGCCAGCAGCTTATTGGGTTTCGATCAGCCCCAGCATTTT	CASSLLGFDQPQHF
NA	TRBJ2-3	TRBV7-8	many	TGTGCCAGCGCGGCGGGACTTTCGCGATTGGATACGCAGTATTTT	CASAAGLSRLDTQYF
TRBD2	TRBJ2-7	TRBV4-1	once	TGCGCCAGCAGCCAAGATCGGCTAGCGGATTCCTACGAGCAGTACTTC	CASSQDRLADSYEQYF
NA	TRBJ1-1	TRBV19	few	TGTGCCAGTAGGATCGACCGGGGCCTCTCGCAAGCTTTCTTT	CASRIDRGLSQAFF
NA	TRBJ2-1	TRBV12-3/TRBV12-4	many	TGTGCCAGCAGTTCCGAGACATTCGGGCAGTTCTTC	CASSSETFGQFF
TRBD2	TRBJ2-1	TRBV25-1	many	TGTGCCAGCAGTGAATATAGAGCGGGGGGATACAATGAGCAGTTCTTC	CASSEYRAGGYNEQFF
NA	TRBJ1-1	TRBV3-1	few	TGTGCCAGCCAGGGTGGGGCGCGAACTGAAGCTTTCTTT	CASQGGARTEAFF
NA	TRBJ2-3	TRBV7-9	many	TGTGCCAGCAGCTCTCGGGCCCGGGCAGATACGCAGTATTTT	CASSSRARADTQYF
NA	TRBJ2-7	TRBV6-2/TRBV6-3	NA	TGTGCCAGCAGGTCGGGACGCGGGATAAACTACGAGCAGTACTTC	CASRSGRGINYEQYF
NA	TRBJ1-2	TRBV7-9	NA	TGTGCCAGCAGCTTGCTTGGCCAGGCCATTAATGGCTACACCTTC	CASSLLGQAINGYTF
TRBD1	TRBJ1-4	TRBV4-3	many	TGCGCCAGCAGCCAAGATCCCCCGGACAGGGGGGCTAAACTGTTTTTT	CASSQDPPDRGAKLFF
TRBD1	TRBJ1-5	TRBV2	many	TGTGCCAGCAGACCCGACAGGGCCACCAATCAGCCCCAGCATTTT	CASRPDRATNQPQHF
NA	TRBJ1-4	TRBV5-1	NA	TGCGCCAGCAGCTTGACAGTTCCTGAAAAACTGTTTTTT	CASSLTVPEKLFF
TRBD2	TRBJ2-7	TRBV20-1	few	TGCAGTGTTCCACAGACTAGCGGGGGTTCCTACGAGCAGTACTTC	CSVPQTSGGSYEQYF
NA	TRBJ2-1	TRBV7-9	NA	TGTGCCAGCAGCCTTGCCACTCGCAATGAGCAGTTCTTC	CASSLATRNEQFF
NA	TRBJ2-2	TRBV11-2	NA	TGTGCCAGCAGCTTTGGGAACACCTACGCCGGGGAGCTGTTTTTT	CASSFGNTYAGELFF
TRBD1	TRBJ2-7	TRBV29-1	many	TGCAGCGTTGGTTACAGGGGCCTCTACGAGCAGTACTTC	CSVGYRGLYEQYF
NA	TRBJ2-7	TRBV28	many	TGTGCCAGCAGTTTACTAGACACCGAGCAGTACTTC	CASSLLDTEQYF
NA	TRBJ2-1	TRBV5-1	many	TGCGCCAGCAGCTTGTCAGGGAACCACTACAATGAGCAGTTCTTC	CASSLSGNHYNEQFF
NA	TRBJ2-3	TRBV3-1	few	TGTGCCAGCAGCCGCTCCGGGGCGAAGGATGCGCAGTATTTT	CASSRSGAKDAQYF
TRBD1	TRBJ2-7	TRBV28	many	TGTGCCAGCAGACGCGGACAGGGGGCTTCCTACGAGCAGTACTTC	CASRRGQGASYEQYF
TRBD2	TRBJ2-3	TRBV7-8	many	TGTGCCAGCAGGTTTGGACTAGCCGCGGGGGATCAAGATACGCAGTATTTT	CASRFGLAAGDQDTQYF
NA	TRBJ2-1	TRBV3-1	many	TGTGCCAGCAGCCAAGAATCCGGTTACAGTGAGCAGTTCTTC	CASSQESGYSEQFF
TRBD1	TRBJ2-2	TRBV7-2	NA	TGTGCCAGCAGCTTGGGTGGGACAGGGGGCAACCCCGGGGAGCTGTTTTTT	CASSLGGTGGNPGELFF
TRBD2	TRBJ2-1	TRBV27	NA	TGTGCCAGCAGATTAGCGGGAGTCAGGAATGAGCAGTTCTTC	CASRLAGVRNEQFF
NA	TRBJ2-2	TRBV2	NA	TGTGCCAGCAGTGAACAGTGGAACACCGGGGAGCTGTTTTTT	CASSEQWNTGELFF
NA	TRBJ2-3	TRBV9	NA	TGTGCCAGCAGCGTAGAGGGGACTAGCACAGATACGCAGTATTTT	CASSVEGTSTDTQYF
NA	TRBJ2-2	TRBV4-2	NA	TGTGCCAGCAGCCAAGAAGGAGGGTCGAGGACCGGGGAGCTGTTTTTT	CASSQEGGSRTGELFF
NA	TRBJ1-2	TRBV3-1	NA	TGTGCCAGCAGCCAAGTCCTATATGGCTACACCTTC	CASSQVLYGYTF
NA	TRBJ2-7	TRBV7-2	NA	TGTGCCAGCAGCCCCCAACCGGGGAGGGGGATCAATGAGCAGTACTTC	CASSPQPGRGINEQYF
NA	TRBJ1-1	TRBV9	NA	TGTGCCAGCAGCGTGAGGAGGGACACTGAAGCTTTCTTT	CASSVRRDTEAFF
TRBD2	TRBJ2-7	TRBV7-2	many	TGTGCCAGCAGCTTAGACCCGGGGGGGGGAGCCTACGAGCAGTACTTC	CASSLDPGGGAYEQYF
NA	TRBJ2-7	TRBV23-1	NA	TGCGCCAGCAGTCAGGCCAGGCGGGTCTGTAACGAGCAGTACTTC	CASSQARRVCNEQYF
NA	TRBJ1-3	TRBV20-1	NA	TGCAGTGCTCAGTACTCTGGAAACACCATATATTTT	CSAQYSGNTIYF
TRBD2	TRBJ2-1	TRBV6-2/TRBV6-3	many	TGTGCCAGCAGACGGGGACTAGCGGGGGGCTACAATGAGCAGTTCTTC	CASRRGLAGGYNEQFF
NA	TRBJ1-2	TRBV7-2	many	TGTGCCAGCAGCCCCGAGGGACATACTTATGGCTACACCTTC	CASSPEGHTYGYTF
NA	TRBJ1-2	TRBV7-2	many	TGTGCCAGCAGCCCTAGTTCAGTAAAAGGTGGCTACACCTTC	CASSPSSVKGGYTF
TRBD1	TRBJ2-3	TRBV3-1	few	TGTGCCAGCACCGATCAGGGGGCGGTTACAGATACGCAGTATTTT	CASTDQGAVTDTQYF